This TCR beta chain was found in a study of OX40 agonist ivuxolimab in advanced cancers. Study as a whole: Patients achieving partial responses numbered three: one hepatocellular carcinoma case and two cutaneous melanoma cases.

Findings and limits, study-wide: In general, CD8+ T cells held more expanded clones than CD4+ did, on average.

Data came from immunoSEQ multiplex PCR; TCRdb stores just in-frame clones and leaves some out. The sample has tens of thousands of clones; roughly 94% are singletons. The trim removed 4 bases at V and 5 bases at J, leaving 6 bases unmatched. The germline V gene has CDR1 LNHNV and CDR2 YYDKDF (reference sequence). The CDR3 has 15 amino acids. Remarks on this clone: Its matching antigen is unknown.

The investigators sampled blood at baseline, at cycle 4 day 1, and at cycle 7 day 1. The specimen was CD4+ or CD8+ T cells sorted from blood, collected in a trial of the OX40 agonist ivuxolimab. The chain carries TRBV15 and TRBJ2-7, with 12 nucleotides matching TRBD2. The sequence derives from an adult with an advanced solid tumor such as melanoma, head and neck, liver or kidney cancer. CDR3 residues: CATSTGLAGLDEQYF. CDR3 nucleotide sequence: TGTGCCACCAGCACCGGACTAGCGGGGTTGGACGAGCAGTACTTC.